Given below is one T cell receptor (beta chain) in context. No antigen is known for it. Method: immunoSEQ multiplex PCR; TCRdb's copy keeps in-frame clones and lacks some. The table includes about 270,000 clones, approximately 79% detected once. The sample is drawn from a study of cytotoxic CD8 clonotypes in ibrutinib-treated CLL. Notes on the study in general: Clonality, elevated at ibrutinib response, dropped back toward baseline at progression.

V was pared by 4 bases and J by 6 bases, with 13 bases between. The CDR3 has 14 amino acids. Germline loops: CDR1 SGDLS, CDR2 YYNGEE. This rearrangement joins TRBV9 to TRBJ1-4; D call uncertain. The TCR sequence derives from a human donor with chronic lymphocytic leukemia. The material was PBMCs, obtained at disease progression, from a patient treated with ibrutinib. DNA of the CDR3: TGTGCCAGCAGCCACCCGGACGGTTATGAAAAACTGTTTTTT. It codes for CASSHPDGYEKLFF.